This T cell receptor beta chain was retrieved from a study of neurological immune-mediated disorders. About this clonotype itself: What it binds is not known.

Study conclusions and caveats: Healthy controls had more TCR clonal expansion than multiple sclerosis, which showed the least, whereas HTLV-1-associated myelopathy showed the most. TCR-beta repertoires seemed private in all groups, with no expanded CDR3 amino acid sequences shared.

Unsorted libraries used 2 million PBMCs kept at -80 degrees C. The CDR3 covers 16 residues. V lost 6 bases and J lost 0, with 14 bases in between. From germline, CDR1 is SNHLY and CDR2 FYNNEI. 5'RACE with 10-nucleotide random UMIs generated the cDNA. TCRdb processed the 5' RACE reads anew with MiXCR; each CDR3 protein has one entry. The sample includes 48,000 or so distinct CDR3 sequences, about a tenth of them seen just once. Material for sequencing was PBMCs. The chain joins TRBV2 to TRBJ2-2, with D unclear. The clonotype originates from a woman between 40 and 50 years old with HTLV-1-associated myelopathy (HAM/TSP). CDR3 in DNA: TGTGCCAGCAGAGCCGTCGTTTATGCGAACACCGGGGAGCTGTTTTTT. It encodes CASRAVVYANTGELFF. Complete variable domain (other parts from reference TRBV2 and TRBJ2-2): EPEVTQTPSHQVTQMGQEVILRCVPISNHLYFYWYRQILGQKVEFLVSFYNNEISEKSEIFDDQFSVERPDGSNFTLKIRSTKLEDSAMYFCASRAVVYANTGELFFGEGSRLTVL.